Detailed here is one T cell receptor beta chain. Its antigen is currently unknown. Germline V gives CDR1 KGHSH, CDR2 LQKENI. Trimming removed 1 base from V and 1 base from J, with 10 bases in between. CDR3 size: 15 residues. This entry is derived from a study of graft-versus-host responses after intestinal transplantation. Study as a whole: Multivisceral, liver-intestinal, or isolated intestinal grafts went to recipients. Every recipient underwent anti-thymocyte globulin induction, then tacrolimus and steroids for approximately three years. Findings and caveats of the study: Some GvH clones were seen earlier in gut or blood, suggesting intestinal origin.

Method: immunoSEQ multiplex PCR; TCRdb's copy keeps in-frame clones and lacks some. The profile shows 25,000 to 35,000 clones, approximately 93% of them singletons. Source: PBMCs, taken 66 days after intestinal transplant. The sequence came from a human patient who received an intestinal transplant, so some T cells may come from the graft donor. The J gene is TRBJ1-1, the V gene TRBV18; perhaps TRBD1 as D (6 bases). This CDR3 reads CASSPRGPGNTEAFF. The CDR3 region has the DNA TGTGCCAGCTCACCACGGGGGCCCGGGAACACTGAAGCTTTCTTT.